A single sample is the source of the 9 T cell receptor beta chains below, sequenced in a study of neurological immune-mediated disorders. Each CDR3 protein is one row after TCRdb ran MiXCR on the 5' RACE reads. The table includes 66,000 or so distinct CDR3 sequences, 3.5% to 5% detected once. Sequencing was done on a sample of PBMCs. The receptor source for this set is a man aged 25 to 40 with multiple sclerosis.

This clonotype was recorded many times. The genes are TRBV3-1 and TRBJ1-2; the D is unclear. This CDR3 has 15 amino acids. CDR1 LGHDT and CDR2 YNNKEL come from the germline V gene (reference sequence). The ends were cut back, 7 bases at V and 3 bases at J, with 18 bases in the middle. CDR3 coding DNA: TGTGCCAGCACCTCCAAGGAAGGAGACTACTATGGCTACACCTTC. It is translated as CASTSKEGDYYGYTF.

This clonotype was detected many times. The rearrangement uses TRBV12-3 or TRBV12-4 and TRBJ2-7; 9 positions agree with TRBD1. The V gene end was trimmed by 2 bases and the J gene end by 4 bases; junction bases not matched to a gene: 3. The CDR3 covers 14 residues. CDR3 in amino acids: CASSLWDRDYEQYF. CDR3 in DNA: TGTGCCAGCAGTTTATGGGACAGGGATTACGAGCAGTACTTC.

This clonotype was counted many times. This chain uses TRBV5-1 with TRBJ1-1; unclear D gene. The V end was cut by 2 bases, the J end by 1 base, with 12 bases between. The CDR3 extends over 15 amino acids. The V gene's germline CDR1 is SGHRS and CDR2 YFSETQ. The CDR3 DNA reads as TGCGCCAGCAGCTTCCTTACTAATTCGAACACTGAAGCTTTCTTT. This encodes CASSFLTNSNTEAFF.

This clonotype was counted at least ten times. The chain recombines TRBV12-3 or TRBV12-4 with TRBJ1-6; no clear D gene. CDR3 size: 13 residues. V gave up 7 bases and J gave up 6 bases, with 10 bases separating them. CDR3 amino acids: CASMGNGNSPLHF. The DNA of the CDR3 is TGTGCCAGCATGGGGAACGGTAATTCACCCCTCCACTTT.

This clonotype has at least ten counts. The chain recombines TRBV10-3 with TRBJ2-1; D is unresolved. The CDR3 is 13 amino acids. Germline CDR1 ENHRY, CDR2 SYGVKD. V was clipped by 9 bases and J by 8 bases, with 17 bases between them. Here the CDR3 DNA reads TGTGCCATAGGCACTACCCATACTTATGAGCAGTTCTTC. It is translated as CAIGTTHTYEQFF.

There are many counts of this clonotype. The rearrangement uses TRBV9 and TRBJ2-2, with 10 bases lining up with TRBD2. This CDR3 has 18 residues. The trim removed 0 bases at V and 1 base at J, leaving 6 bases unmatched. CDR1 and CDR2 (germline): SGDLS, YYNGEE. The CDR3 DNA reads TGTGCCAGCAGCGTAGCTCCCCGACTAGCGGGGAACACCGGGGAGCTGTTTTTT. The encoded protein is CASSVAPRLAGNTGELFF.

A remark on this clonotype: A read error may explain this, as a much larger clone is one base away. This rearrangement joins TRBV3-1 to TRBJ1-1; a possible D gene is TRBD1 (5 bases). The V gene's germline CDR1 is LGHDT and CDR2 YNNKEL (reference sequence). The CDR3 is 13 residues long. Trimming took 3 bases from V and 10 from J, leaving 15 bases between them. For the CDR3, the DNA is TGTGCCAGCAGCCACTGGCAGGGATTTGGAGCTTTCTTT. Translation gives CASSHWQGFGAFF.

This clonotype was seen ten or more times. The chain is built from TRBV6-6 and TRBJ1-4; TRBD1 matches at 7 bases. The CDR3 runs 15 residues. Germline V gene lookup returns CDR1 MNHNY and CDR2 SVGAGI (reference sequence). The J segment lost 3 bases and the V segment lost 5 bases, leaving 6 bases of the junction unmatched. This chain's CDR3 is CASSPRGWANEKLFF. Written as DNA, the CDR3 is TGTGCCAGCAGTCCCAGGGGGTGGGCTAATGAAAAACTGTTTTTT.

Many counts were recorded for this clonotype. The chain uses TRBV3-1 and TRBJ1-2, with TRBD1 as a possible D gene (5 bases). CDR3 length equals 15 residues. The germline V gene has CDR1 LGHDT and CDR2 YNNKEL (reference sequence). Trimming removed 0 bases from V and 4 bases from J, with 12 bases in between. CDR3 DNA: TGTGCCAGCAGCCAAGAGGGCCAGGGAGGCTATGGCTACACCTTC. This encodes CASSQEGQGGYGYTF.